This is a list of T cell receptor beta chains from one sample in a study of tumor-infiltrating lymphocytes in glioblastoma multiforme. TCRdb reprocessed the multiplex PCR reads via MiXCR and lists one record per CDR3 protein. This table holds about 9,200 distinct CDR3 sequences, about 70% found once. The specimen was brain tumor tissue. These receptor sequences come from a male donor with glioblastoma. The CDR3 runs from the conserved cysteine through the conserved F or W. D genes are given only for firm matches. The size entry is marked missing in some rows and otherwise reads once, few, many or a size class.

NA TRBJ1-6 TRBV5-5 16 NA TGTGCCAGCATACCCCAGGGAGATGCGGATAATTCTCCCCTCCACTTT CASIPQGDADNSPLHF
NA TRBJ1-1 TRBV6-2/TRBV6-3 14 NA TGTGCCAGCAGGCATAGTGGGGTTGACACTGAAGCTTTCTTT CASRHSGVDTEAFF
NA TRBJ1-2 TRBV6-1 14 NA TGTGCCAGCTTTCACAGAGAAGGAGGAGATGGCTACACTTTC CASFHREGGDGYTF
TRBD1 TRBJ2-7 TRBV6-5 14 few TGTGCCAGCAGTGATGACAGGGGGTCCTACGAGCAGTACTTC CASSDDRGSYEQYF
TRBD1 TRBJ2-3 TRBV20-1 16 once TGCAATGCTAGAGATCGGAACAGGGGGTTGGTAGATACGCAGTATTTT CNARDRNRGLVDTQYF
NA TRBJ2-5 TRBV7-8 12 NA TGTGCCAGTAGCTTAGTGCTGGGGGTACAGTACTTC CASSLVLGVQYF
TRBD1 TRBJ1-1 TRBV10-3 13 NA TGTGCCATCAGACAGGGGTTGAACACTGAAGCTTTCTTT CAIRQGLNTEAFF
NA TRBJ1-3 TRBV4-1 15 NA TGCCCCAGCAGCCAAGTTCTGGGGAACGGGAACACCATATATTTT CPSSQVLGNGNTIYF
NA TRBJ2-5 TRBV5-6 15 NA TGTGCCAGCAGCCCCGACTCAACGGGACAAGAGACCCAGTACTTC CASSPDSTGQETQYF
NA TRBJ1-2 TRBV29-1 12 medium-sized TGCAGCGTTGAAACGGATTGGAGTGGCTACACCTTC CSVETDWSGYTF
NA TRBJ2-3 TRBV5-1 14 NA TGCGCCAGCAGTCGAAAGGACAGCGGAGATACGCAGTATTTT CASSRKDSGDTQYF
NA TRBJ2-1 TRBV11-2 16 NA TGTGCTAGCAGCCGCGACAGGAGGAAGGTCAACAATGAGCGGTTCTTC CASSRDRRKVNNERFF
NA TRBJ2-1 TRBV12-3/TRBV12-4 17 NA TGTGCCAGCAGACAGGGGGGCGGGAGTCCAACCTACAATGAGAAGTTCTTC CASRQGGGSPTYNEKFF
TRBD1 TRBJ1-4 TRBV7-9 16 many TGTGCCAGCAGCCAGTCATGGGGGACAGGGAGTGAAAAACTGTTTTTT CASSQSWGTGSEKLFF
NA TRBJ2-5 TRBV6-5 13 NA TGTGTCAGCAGTCCTCTACCCTTCACGACCCAATACTTC CVSSPLPFTTQYF
NA TRBJ2-7 TRBV11-2 15 NA TGTGCCGGGAGCTTCTCTAGCCTAGCACTATACGGGCAGTACTTC CAGSFSSLALYGQYF
NA TRBJ2-1 TRBV11-3 13 NA TGTGCCAGCAGCTTAGGATCAGGGAATGAGCAGTTCTTC CASSLGSGNEQFF
TRBD2 TRBJ2-7 TRBV6-1 15 NA TGTGACAGCAACCGAACTAGCGGGAGGGACTACGAGCAGTACTTC CDSNRTSGRDYEQYF
NA TRBJ2-1 TRBV6-6 14 NA TGTGCTAGCAATTACTCCACTTATAACAATGAGCAGTTCTTC CASNYSTYNNEQFF
TRBD1 TRBJ2-3 TRBV7-8 14 NA TGTGCCAGCAGCTACGGACAGGTCATAGATACGCAGAATTTT CASSYGQVIDTQNF
NA TRBJ2-7 TRBV11-2 15 NA TGTGCCAGCACCGATAGCCCAGGGGTCTCCTACGAGCAGTACTTC CASTDSPGVSYEQYF
NA TRBJ1-1 TRBV11-1 13 NA TGTGCCAGCAGCTCCGTAAGAGGCACTGAAGCTTTCTTT CASSSVRGTEAFF
NA TRBJ2-7 TRBV6-5 13 few TGTGCCAGCATGGGGGTGGGTAGCCACGAGCAGTACTTC CASMGVGSHEQYF
NA TRBJ1-1 TRBV7-9 12 NA TGTGCCAGCAGCCCCAAATCGGCTGAGGCTTTCTTT CASSPKSAEAFF
NA TRBJ1-6 TRBV20-1 15 large TGCAGTGCTAGAGAAAGTAGGGGGGCAAATTCACCCCTCCACTTT CSARESRGANSPLHF
NA TRBJ2-1 TRBV29-1 13 NA TGCAGCGTTGAATCCGCCTCCTACAATGAGCAGTTCTTC CSVESASYNEQFF
NA TRBJ2-7 TRBV6-1 12 NA TGTGCCAGCCCCTCGGGGGCGTGGGAGCAGTACTTC CASPSGAWEQYF
TRBD1 TRBJ2-7 TRBV5-4 15 medium-sized TGTGCCAGCAGCTTTACCCAGGGGGCCACCTACGAGCAGTACTTC CASSFTQGATYEQYF